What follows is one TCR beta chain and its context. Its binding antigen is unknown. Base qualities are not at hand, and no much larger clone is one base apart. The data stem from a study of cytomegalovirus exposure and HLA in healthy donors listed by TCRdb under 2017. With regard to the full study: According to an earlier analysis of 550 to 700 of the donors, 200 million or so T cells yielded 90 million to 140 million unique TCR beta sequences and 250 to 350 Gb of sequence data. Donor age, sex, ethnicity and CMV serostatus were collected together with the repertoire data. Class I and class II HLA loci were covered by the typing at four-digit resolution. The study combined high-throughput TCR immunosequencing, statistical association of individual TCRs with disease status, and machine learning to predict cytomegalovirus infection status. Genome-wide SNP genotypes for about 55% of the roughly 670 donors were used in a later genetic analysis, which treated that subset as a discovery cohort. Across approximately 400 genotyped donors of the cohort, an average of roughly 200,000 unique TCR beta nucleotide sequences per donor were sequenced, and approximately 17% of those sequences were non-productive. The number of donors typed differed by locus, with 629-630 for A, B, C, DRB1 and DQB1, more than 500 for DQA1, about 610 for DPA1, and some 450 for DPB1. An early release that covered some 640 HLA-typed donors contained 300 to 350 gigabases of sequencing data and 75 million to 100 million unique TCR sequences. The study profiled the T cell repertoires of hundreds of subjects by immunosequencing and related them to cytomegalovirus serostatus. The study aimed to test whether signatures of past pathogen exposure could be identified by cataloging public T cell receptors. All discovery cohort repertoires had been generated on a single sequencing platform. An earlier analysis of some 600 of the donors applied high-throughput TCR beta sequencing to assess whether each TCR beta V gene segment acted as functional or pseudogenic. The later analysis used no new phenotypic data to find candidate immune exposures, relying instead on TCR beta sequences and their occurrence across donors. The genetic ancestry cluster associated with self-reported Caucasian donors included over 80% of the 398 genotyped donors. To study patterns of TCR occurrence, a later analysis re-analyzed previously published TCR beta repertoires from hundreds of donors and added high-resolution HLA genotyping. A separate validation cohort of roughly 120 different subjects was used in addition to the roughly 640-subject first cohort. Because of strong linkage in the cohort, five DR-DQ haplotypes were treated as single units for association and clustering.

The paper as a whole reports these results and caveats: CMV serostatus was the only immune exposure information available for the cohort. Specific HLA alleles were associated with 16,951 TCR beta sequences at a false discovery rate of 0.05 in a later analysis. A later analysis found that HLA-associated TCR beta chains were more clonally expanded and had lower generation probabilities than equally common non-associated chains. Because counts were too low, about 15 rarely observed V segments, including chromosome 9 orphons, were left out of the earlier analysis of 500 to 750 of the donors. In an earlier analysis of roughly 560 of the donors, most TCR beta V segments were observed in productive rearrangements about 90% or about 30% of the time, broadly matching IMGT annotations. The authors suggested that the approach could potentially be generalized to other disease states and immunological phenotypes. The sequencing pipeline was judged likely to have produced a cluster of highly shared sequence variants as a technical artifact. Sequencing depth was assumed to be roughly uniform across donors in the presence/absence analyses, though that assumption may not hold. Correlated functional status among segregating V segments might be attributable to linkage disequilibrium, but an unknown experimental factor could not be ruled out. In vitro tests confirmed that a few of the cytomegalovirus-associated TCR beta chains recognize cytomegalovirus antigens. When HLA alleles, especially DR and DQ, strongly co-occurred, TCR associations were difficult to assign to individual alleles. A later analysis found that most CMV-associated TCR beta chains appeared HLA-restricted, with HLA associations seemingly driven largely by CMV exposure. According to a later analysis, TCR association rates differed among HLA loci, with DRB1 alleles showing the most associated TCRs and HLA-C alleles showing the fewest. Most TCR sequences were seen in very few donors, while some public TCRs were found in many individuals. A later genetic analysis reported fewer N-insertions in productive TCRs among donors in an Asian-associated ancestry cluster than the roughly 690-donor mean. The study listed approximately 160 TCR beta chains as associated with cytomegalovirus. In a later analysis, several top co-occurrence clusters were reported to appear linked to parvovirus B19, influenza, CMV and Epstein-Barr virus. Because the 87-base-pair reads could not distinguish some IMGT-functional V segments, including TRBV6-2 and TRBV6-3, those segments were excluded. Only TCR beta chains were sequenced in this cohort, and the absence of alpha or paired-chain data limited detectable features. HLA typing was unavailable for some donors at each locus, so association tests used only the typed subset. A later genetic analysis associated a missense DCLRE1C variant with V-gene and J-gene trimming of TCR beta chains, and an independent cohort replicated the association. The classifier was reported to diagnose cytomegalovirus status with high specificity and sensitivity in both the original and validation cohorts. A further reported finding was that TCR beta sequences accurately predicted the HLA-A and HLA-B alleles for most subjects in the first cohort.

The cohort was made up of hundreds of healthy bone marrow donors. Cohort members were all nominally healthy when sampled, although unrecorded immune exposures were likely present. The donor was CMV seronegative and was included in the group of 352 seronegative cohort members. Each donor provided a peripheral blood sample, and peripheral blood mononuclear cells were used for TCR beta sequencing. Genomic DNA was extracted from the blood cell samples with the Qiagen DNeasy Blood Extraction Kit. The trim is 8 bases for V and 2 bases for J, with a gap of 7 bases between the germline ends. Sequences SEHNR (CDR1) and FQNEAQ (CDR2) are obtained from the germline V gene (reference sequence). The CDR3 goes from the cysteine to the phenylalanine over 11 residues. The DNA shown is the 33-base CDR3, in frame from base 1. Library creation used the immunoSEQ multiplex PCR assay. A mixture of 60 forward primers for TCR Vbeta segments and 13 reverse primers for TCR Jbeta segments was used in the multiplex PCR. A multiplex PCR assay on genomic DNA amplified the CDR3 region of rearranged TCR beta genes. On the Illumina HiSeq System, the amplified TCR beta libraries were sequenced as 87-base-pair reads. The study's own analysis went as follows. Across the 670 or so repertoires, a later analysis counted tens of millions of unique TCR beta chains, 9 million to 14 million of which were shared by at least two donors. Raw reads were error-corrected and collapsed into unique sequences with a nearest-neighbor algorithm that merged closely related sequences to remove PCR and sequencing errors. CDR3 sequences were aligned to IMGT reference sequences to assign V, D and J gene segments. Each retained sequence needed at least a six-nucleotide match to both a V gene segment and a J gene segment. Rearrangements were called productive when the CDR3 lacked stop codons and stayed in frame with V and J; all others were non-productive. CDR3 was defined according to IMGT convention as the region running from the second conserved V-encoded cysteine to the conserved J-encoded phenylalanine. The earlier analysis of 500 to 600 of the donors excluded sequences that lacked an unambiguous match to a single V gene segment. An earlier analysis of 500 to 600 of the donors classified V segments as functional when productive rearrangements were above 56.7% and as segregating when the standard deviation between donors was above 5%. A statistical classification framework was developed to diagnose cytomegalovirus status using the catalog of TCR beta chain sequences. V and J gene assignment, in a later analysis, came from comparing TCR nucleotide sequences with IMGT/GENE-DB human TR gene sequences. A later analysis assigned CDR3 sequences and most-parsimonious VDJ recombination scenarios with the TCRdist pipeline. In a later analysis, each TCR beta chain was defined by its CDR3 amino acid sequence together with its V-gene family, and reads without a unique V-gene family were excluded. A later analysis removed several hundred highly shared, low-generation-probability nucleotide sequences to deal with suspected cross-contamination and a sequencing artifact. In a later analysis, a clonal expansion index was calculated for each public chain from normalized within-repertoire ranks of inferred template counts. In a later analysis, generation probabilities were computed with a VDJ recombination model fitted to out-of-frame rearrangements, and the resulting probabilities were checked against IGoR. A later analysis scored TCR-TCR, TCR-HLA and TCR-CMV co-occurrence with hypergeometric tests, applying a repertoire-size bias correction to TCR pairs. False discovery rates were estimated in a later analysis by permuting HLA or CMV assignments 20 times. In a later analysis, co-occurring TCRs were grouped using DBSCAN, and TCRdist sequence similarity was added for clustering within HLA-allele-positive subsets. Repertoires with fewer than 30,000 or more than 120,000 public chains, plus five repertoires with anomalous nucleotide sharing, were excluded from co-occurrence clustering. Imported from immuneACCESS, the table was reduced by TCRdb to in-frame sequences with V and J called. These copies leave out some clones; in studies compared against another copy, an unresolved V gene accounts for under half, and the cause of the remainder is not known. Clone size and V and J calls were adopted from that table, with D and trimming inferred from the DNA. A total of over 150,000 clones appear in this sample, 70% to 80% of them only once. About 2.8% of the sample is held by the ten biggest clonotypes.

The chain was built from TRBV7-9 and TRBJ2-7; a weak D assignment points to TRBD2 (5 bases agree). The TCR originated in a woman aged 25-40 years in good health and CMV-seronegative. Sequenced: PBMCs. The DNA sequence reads TGTGCCAGCGGCGGGCCCTACGAGCAGTACTTC. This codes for CASGGPYEQYF.